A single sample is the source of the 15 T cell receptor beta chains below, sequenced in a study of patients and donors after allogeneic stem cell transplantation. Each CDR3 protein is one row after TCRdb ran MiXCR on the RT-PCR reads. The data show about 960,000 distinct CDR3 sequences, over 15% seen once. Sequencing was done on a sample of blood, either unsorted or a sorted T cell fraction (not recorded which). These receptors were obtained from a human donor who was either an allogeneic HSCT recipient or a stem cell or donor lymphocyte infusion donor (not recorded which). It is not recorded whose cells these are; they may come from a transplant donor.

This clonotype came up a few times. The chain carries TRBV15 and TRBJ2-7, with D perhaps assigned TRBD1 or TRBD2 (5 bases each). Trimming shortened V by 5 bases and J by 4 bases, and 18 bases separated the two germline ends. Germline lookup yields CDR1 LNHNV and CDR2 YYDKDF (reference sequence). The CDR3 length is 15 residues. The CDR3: CATSPERGSFYEQYF. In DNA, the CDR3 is TGTGCCACCAGCCCTGAGAGGGGCTCATTTTACGAGCAGTACTTC.

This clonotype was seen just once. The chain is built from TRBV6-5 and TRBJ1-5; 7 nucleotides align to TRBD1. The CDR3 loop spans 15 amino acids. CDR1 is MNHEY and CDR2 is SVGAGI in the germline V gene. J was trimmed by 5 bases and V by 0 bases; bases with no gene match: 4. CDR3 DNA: TGTGCCAGCAGTTACTCGGAGGGGGCTCATCAGCCCCAGCATTTT. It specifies CASSYSEGAHQPQHF.

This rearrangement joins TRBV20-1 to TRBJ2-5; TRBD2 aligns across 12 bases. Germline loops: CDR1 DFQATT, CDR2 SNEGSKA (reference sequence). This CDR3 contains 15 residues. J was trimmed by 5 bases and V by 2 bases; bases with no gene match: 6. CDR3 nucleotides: TGCAGTGCTAGAAGACCCGGGACTAGCGGGGAGACCCAGTACTTC. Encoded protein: CSARRPGTSGETQYF.

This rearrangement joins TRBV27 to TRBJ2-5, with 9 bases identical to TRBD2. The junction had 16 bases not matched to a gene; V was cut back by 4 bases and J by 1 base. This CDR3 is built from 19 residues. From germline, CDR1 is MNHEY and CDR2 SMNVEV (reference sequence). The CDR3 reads CASSSYYWFRRGGQETQYF. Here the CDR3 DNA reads TGTGCCAGCAGTTCCTATTATTGGTTTAGGCGGGGGGGCCAAGAGACCCAGTACTTC.

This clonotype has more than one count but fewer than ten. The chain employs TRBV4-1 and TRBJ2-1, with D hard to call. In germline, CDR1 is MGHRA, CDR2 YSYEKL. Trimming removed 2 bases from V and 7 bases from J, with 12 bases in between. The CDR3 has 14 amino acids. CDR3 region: CASSQHPSGNEQFF. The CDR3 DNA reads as TGCGCCAGCAGCCAACACCCCAGTGGGAATGAGCAGTTCTTC.

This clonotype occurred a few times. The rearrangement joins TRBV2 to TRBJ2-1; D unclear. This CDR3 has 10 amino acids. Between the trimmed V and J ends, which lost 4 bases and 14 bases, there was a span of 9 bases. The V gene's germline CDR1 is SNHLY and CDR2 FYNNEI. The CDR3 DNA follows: TGTGCCAGCAGTGTGGTATCAGAGTTCTTC. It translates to CASSVVSEFF.

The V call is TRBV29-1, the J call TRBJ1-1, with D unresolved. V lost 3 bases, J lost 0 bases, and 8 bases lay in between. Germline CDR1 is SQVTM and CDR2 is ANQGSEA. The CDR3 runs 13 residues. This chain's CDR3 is CSVELGVNTEAFF. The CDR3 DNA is TGCAGCGTTGAGTTGGGAGTGAACACTGAAGCTTTCTTT.

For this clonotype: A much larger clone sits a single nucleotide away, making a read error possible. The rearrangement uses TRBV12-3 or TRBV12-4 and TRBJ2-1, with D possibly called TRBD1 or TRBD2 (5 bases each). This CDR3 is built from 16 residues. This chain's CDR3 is CASRLAGPPRGNEQFF. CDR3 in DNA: TGTGCCAGCAGATTAGCCGGGCCCCCGAGGGGCAATGAGCAGTTCTTC.

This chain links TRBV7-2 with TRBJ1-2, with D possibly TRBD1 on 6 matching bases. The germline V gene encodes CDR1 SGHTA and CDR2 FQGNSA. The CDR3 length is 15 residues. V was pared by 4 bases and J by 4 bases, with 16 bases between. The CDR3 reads CASSSGAWGGYGYTF. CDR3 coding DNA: TGTGCCAGCAGCTCAGGGGCCTGGGGCGGCTATGGCTACACCTTC.

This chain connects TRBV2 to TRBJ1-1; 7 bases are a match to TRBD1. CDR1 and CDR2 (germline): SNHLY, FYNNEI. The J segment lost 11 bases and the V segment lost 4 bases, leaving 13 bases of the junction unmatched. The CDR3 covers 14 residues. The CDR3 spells CASSVNGQAGVAFF. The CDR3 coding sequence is TGTGCCAGCAGTGTAAACGGACAGGCCGGGGTCGCTTTCTTT. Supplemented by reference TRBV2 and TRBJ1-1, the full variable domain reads EPEVTQTPSHQVTQMGQEVILRCVPISNHLYFYWYRQILGQKVEFLVSFYNNEISEKSEIFDDQFSVERPDGSNFTLKIRSTKLEDSAMYFCASSVNGQAGVAFFGQGTRLTVV.

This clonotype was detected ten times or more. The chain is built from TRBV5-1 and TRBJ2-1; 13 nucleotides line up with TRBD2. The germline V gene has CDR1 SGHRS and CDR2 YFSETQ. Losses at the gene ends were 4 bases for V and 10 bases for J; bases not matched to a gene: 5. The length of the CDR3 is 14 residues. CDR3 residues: CASSEGLAGYEQFF. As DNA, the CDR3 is TGCGCCAGCAGCGAGGGACTAGCGGGATACGAGCAGTTCTTC. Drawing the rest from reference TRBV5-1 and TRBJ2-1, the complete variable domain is KAGVTQTPRYLIKTRGQQVTLSCSPISGHRSVSWYQQTPGQGLQFLFEYFSETQRNKGNFPGRFSGRQFSNSRSEMNVSTLELGDSALYLCASSEGLAGYEQFFGPGTRLTVL.

The CDR3 region has the DNA TGTGCCACCAGCCCCCGCCGGGGCTCTGGAAACACCATATATTTT. It yields the protein CATSPRRGSGNTIYF. The chain employs TRBV15 and TRBJ1-3; D gene unclear. Trimming took off 5 bases at V and 0 bases at J, with 11 bases between the two ends. There are 15 residues in the CDR3. Germline values: CDR1 LNHNV, CDR2 YYDKDF (reference sequence). Filled out from reference TRBV15 and TRBJ1-3, the complete variable domain reads DAMVIQNPRYQVTQFGKPVTLSCSQTLNHNVMYWYQQKSSQAPKLLFHYYDKDFNNEADTPDNFQSRRPNTSFCFLDIRSPGLGDTAMYLCATSPRRGSGNTIYFGEGSWLTVV.

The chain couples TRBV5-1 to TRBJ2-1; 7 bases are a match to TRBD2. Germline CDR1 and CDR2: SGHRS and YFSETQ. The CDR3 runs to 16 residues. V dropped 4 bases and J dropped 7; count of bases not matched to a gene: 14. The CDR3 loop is CASSPSPSGQGNEQFF. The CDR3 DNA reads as TGCGCCAGCAGCCCCTCCCCTAGCGGCCAAGGGAATGAGCAGTTCTTC.

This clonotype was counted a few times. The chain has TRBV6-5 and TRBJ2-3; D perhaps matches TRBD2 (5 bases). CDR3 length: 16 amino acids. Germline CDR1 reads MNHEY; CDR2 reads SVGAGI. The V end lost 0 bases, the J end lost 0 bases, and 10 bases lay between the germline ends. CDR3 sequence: CASSYSTGISTDTQYF. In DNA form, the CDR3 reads TGTGCCAGCAGTTACTCGACCGGGATTAGCACAGATACGCAGTATTTT.

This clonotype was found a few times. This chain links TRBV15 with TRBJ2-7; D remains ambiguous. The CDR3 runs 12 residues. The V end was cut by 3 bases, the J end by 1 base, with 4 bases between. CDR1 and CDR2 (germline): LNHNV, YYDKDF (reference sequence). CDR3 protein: CATSSLSYEQYF. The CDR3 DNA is TGTGCCACCAGCAGCCTATCCTACGAGCAGTACTTC.